Shown below are 25 T cell receptor beta chains from a single sample sequenced in a study of tumor and adjacent non-tumor tissue in lung cancer. The template was RNA from unsorted bulk tissue. Three rounds of nested PCR, following a modified ARM-PCR protocol, produced the TCRbeta library. TCRdb re-analysed the multiplex PCR reads in MiXCR, keeping a single row per CDR3 protein. Of 110,000 or so distinct CDR3 sequences listed, 75% are singletons. The sequenced material came from lung tumor tissue. The source of these receptors is a woman aged 60-70 years with non-small cell lung cancer.

As concerns this clonotype: It may be a read error: a sequence one base away is much more abundant. V gene TRBV28 combines with J gene TRBJ2-3; 8 bases are shared with TRBD2. V lost 5 bases, J lost 5 bases, and 9 bases stayed unmatched. The CDR3 has 15 amino acids. In germline, CDR1 is MDHEN, CDR2 SYDVKM. CDR3: CASSPRGGAGDTQYF. CDR3 coding DNA: TGTGCCAGCAGTCCCCGGGGGGGGGCTGGAGATACGCAGTATTTT.

Regarding this clonotype: Since a much larger clone is just one base distant, this may be a read error. Since the CDR3 does not end with the conserved phenylalanine or tryptophan, this likely comes from a read error. The gene calls are TRBV4-1 and TRBJ1-1; the D gene is possibly TRBD1 (5 bases). The V gene lost 3 bases and the J gene lost 1 base, with 9 bases spanning the gap. In germline, CDR1 is MGHRA, CDR2 YSYEKL. This CDR3 contains 14 residues. DNA of the CDR3: TGCGCCAGCAGCCATACAGGATCGAACACTGAAGCTTTCATT. It translates to CASSHTGSNTEAFI.

V usage is TRBV5-1 and J usage is TRBJ2-3, with TRBD1 as a possible D gene (6 bases). The CDR3 covers 15 residues. The V end was cut by 6 bases, the J end by 2 bases, with 16 bases between. Germline V gene data show CDR1 as SGHRS and CDR2 as YFSETQ. CDR3 protein: CASTHDGGLTDTQYF. CDR3 DNA sequence: TGCGCCAGCACCCATGATGGGGGCCTCACAGATACGCAGTATTTT.

This chain joins TRBV10-3 and TRBJ1-1; D gene unclear. The CDR3 runs to 13 residues. CDR1 is ENHRY and CDR2 is SYGVKD in the germline V gene. The V gene lost 4 bases and the J gene lost 3 bases, with 9 bases spanning the gap. In nucleotides, the CDR3 is TGTGCCATCAGTGCTCAGGAGGACACTGAAGCTTTCTTT. Translation: CAISAQEDTEAFF.

Turning to this clonotype: Without the conserved terminal phenylalanine or tryptophan, this CDR3 likely stems from a read error. This chain connects TRBV11-3 to TRBJ1-6; D not resolved. Trimming shortened V by 4 bases and J by 4 bases, and 11 bases separated the two germline ends. Germline CDR1 and CDR2: SGHNT and YENEEA. There are 15 residues in the CDR3. CDR3 DNA: TGTGCCAGCAGCTCAGAGGGCAGATATAATTCACCCCTCCACTAT. Protein sequence: CASSSEGRYNSPLHY.

Notes on this clonotype: This may be a read error, as it is one base from a much larger clone. The missing conserved phenylalanine or tryptophan at the end of this CDR3 makes a read error likely. It is unclear where the CDR3 begins or ends on the DNA, so no DNA is shown, and the CDR3 is as TCRdb lists it. The V and J genes are TRBV12-3 or TRBV12-4 and TRBJ1-2; TRBD1, the table's D call, lacks a check against the DNA. The CDR3 is 14 amino acids in total, end residues counted. The CDR3 reads CASRRQGSDYGYAL.

A note on this clonotype: This could be a read error, since a much larger clone is one nucleotide away. The chain combines TRBV20-1 with TRBJ1-3; D gene uncertain. The V gene's germline CDR1 is DFQATT and CDR2 SNEGSKA (reference sequence). This CDR3 comprises 13 residues. The CDR3 loop reads CSAWTVAGNTIFF. In DNA form, the CDR3 reads TGCAGTGCTTGGACCGTGGCTGGAAACACCATATTTTTT.

With respect to this clonotype: The junction departs from germline at one end; a sequencing error may be responsible. V is TRBV4-2 and J is TRBJ2-3, with D tentatively TRBD2 (5 bases). The CDR3 is 17 amino acids. Germline assignment: CDR1 LGHNA and CDR2 YNFKEQ. CDR3 DNA sequence: TGTGCCAGCAGCCAAGAATGGGAGCGGTCTAGTACAGATACACAGTATTTT. It encodes CASSQEWERSSTDTQYF.

As regards this clonotype: The conserved phenylalanine or tryptophan normally closing the CDR3 is absent here, so this likely arose from a read error. In DNA, the CDR3 is TGTGCCATCACTCGCCAGACAGGGGGAGACTACGAGCAGTACATC. Encoded protein: CAITRQTGGDYEQYI. The chain links TRBV6-6 to TRBJ2-7; 9 bases align to TRBD1. CDR1 and CDR2 from the germline V gene are MNHNY and SVGAGI (reference sequence). This CDR3 is 15 amino acids long. J gave up 3 bases and V 10 bases, and 13 bases lay outside the gene matches.

This clonotype occurred a few times. Given the absence of the conserved phenylalanine or tryptophan at the CDR3 end, a read error is likely. This sequence joins TRBV11-1 and TRBJ2-7, with D perhaps TRBD1 (6 bases). From germline, CDR1 is SGHAT and CDR2 FQDESV (reference sequence). The CDR3 covers 18 residues. V was shortened by 6 bases and J by 0 bases, with 24 bases between the two germline ends. Here the CDR3 reads CASSSSIPGHLISYEQYL. The CDR3 DNA reads as TGTGCCAGCAGTTCCAGCATACCGGGACACCTTATCTCCTACGAGCAGTACCTC.

Concerning this clonotype: Since a much larger clone is just one base distant, this may be a read error. The chain combines TRBV10-2 with TRBJ2-5; D ambiguous. The germline CDR1 and CDR2 sequences are WSHSY and SAAADI. This CDR3 is 14 amino acids long. Between the trimmed V and J ends, which lost 0 bases and 3 bases, there was a span of 8 bases. In DNA form, the CDR3 reads TGCGCCAGCAGTGAGTCGACAATTGAAGAGACCCAGTACTTC. Translated, it gives CASSESTIEETQYF.

In regard to this clonotype: Compared with germline, one end of the junction differs, possibly owing to a read error. The chain uses TRBV12-3 or TRBV12-4 and TRBJ1-5; the D is unclear. There are 18 residues in the CDR3. CDR3 sequence reads: CRRETVGRFIHSNQPQHF. CDR3 in DNA: TGTCGCCGAGAAACGGTCGGACGGTTTATCCATAGCAATCAGCCCCAACATTTT.

A note on this clonotype: This could be a read error, since a much larger clone is one nucleotide away. The rearrangement uses TRBV12-3 or TRBV12-4 and TRBJ1-5, with a possible D match to TRBD1 (6 bases). Deletions cut 8 bases from V and 7 bases from J, with 12 bases between. The CDR3 contains 12 residues. The CDR3 coding sequence is TGTGCCAGCGGCTCAGGGGAACAGCCCCAGCATTTT. It translates to CASGSGEQPQHF.

The chain links TRBV6-6 to TRBJ2-7; D gene uncertain. This CDR3 is 13 amino acids long. Germline loops: CDR1 MNHNY, CDR2 SVGAGI (reference sequence). The CDR3 spells CVSSDKMDYEQYF. DNA of the CDR3: TGTGTCAGTAGTGACAAGATGGACTACGAGCAGTACTTC.

As for this clonotype: In this CDR3 the conserved last residue, phenylalanine or tryptophan, is missing, so a read error is likely. J is TRBJ1-1 and V is TRBV11-2; D remains unclear. Germline values: CDR1 SGHAT, CDR2 FQNNGV. The length of the CDR3 is 15 residues. The V end was cut by 0 bases, the J end by 3 bases, with 11 bases between. The CDR3 bases are TGTGCCAGCAGCTTAGATCATGGCGTTTACACTGAAGCTTTCATT. It yields the protein CASSLDHGVYTEAFI.

For this clonotype: The junction departs from the called germline gene at one end, perhaps through a read error. This chain connects TRBV2 to TRBJ2-1; 8 nucleotides agree with TRBD1. The CDR3 is made up of 17 amino acids. Germline assignment: CDR1 SNHLY and CDR2 FYNNEI. The CDR3, as DNA: TGTGCCATCAGTGAAGGGATACAGGGGGGCTCCTACAATGAGCAGTTCTTC. This encodes CAISEGIQGGSYNEQFF.

Of note for this clonotype: This may come from a read error, since a much larger clone is one base off. V and J are TRBV6-6 and TRBJ1-3, with D uncertain. Germline-derived CDR1 and CDR2 are MNHNY and SVGAGI (reference sequence). The CDR3 is 15 amino acids. The CDR3 DNA is TGTGCCAGCAGACCTGATTCGACCTCTGGAAACATCATATATTTT. Its translation: CASRPDSTSGNIIYF.

About this clonotype: One end of the junction does not line up with germline, which may come from a read error. The chain links TRBV11-1 to TRBJ1-2, with D perhaps matching TRBD1 (5 bases). The CDR3 contains 14 residues. Germline assignment: CDR1 SGHAT and CDR2 FQDESV (reference sequence). This chain's CDR3 is CASNSQAPLYGCTF. CDR3 in DNA: TGTGCCAGCAACTCACAGGCCCCGCTCTATGGCTGCACCTTC.

Points on this clonotype: An end of the junction does not agree with germline; a read error may underlie this. The chain recombines TRBV6-2 or TRBV6-3 with TRBJ1-1, with D possibly matching TRBD1 (6 bases). The length of the CDR3 is 14 residues. Germline CDR1 reads MNHEY; CDR2 reads SVGEGT. Here the CDR3 reads CASSYPTGNIEAFF. CDR3 DNA sequence: TGTGCCAGCAGTTACCCTACAGGGAACATTGAAGCCTTCTTT.

This clonotype has ten or more counts. This CDR3 is CASSQERGTRGRAKQHF. The CDR3 DNA is TGCGCCAGCAGCCAAGAAAGGGGCACACGAGGTAGGGCAAAACAGCATTTT. This chain connects TRBV4-3 to TRBJ1-5; TRBD1 might be the D (5 bases). The V gene lost 0 bases and the J gene lost 13 bases, with 25 bases spanning the gap. Per the germline V gene, CDR1 is LGHNA and CDR2 is YSLEER. The CDR3 loop spans 17 amino acids.

A word on this clonotype: At one of its ends the junction is not consistent with the germline gene, which may arise from a read error. The chain employs TRBV4-3 and TRBJ2-1; 9 bases map to TRBD2. This CDR3 is built from 16 residues. The V gene's germline CDR1 is LGHNA and CDR2 YSLEER. The CDR3 sequence: CASNQGTSRRLNEQFF. DNA of the CDR3: TGCGCCAGCAACCAAGGGACTAGCAGGAGGCTGAATGAGCAGTTCTTC.

Comment on this clonotype: At one end the junction does not follow the germline gene, possibly because of a read error. The chain combines TRBV12-3 or TRBV12-4 with TRBJ2-5; 7 bases map to TRBD2. This CDR3 contains 15 residues. CDR3 coding DNA: TGTGCGAGCAGTCCCGAAGGCGGGGGTGGGGAGACCCAGTACTTC. It encodes CASSPEGGGGETQYF.

For this clonotype: This may be a read error: a much more frequent sequence differs by one nucleotide. J is TRBJ2-3 and V is TRBV19, with 8 bases lining up with TRBD2. Germline V CDR1 and CDR2: LNHDA, SQIVND (reference sequence). The CDR3 totals 15 residues. CDR3 loop: CTSRSGTREGDTQYF. CDR3 sequence (DNA): TGTACCAGTAGATCCGGGACTAGGGAGGGAGATACGCAGTATTTT.

Details on this clonotype: The CDR3 carries no conserved terminal phenylalanine or tryptophan, so it likely arises from a read error. V gene TRBV6-2 or TRBV6-3 combines with J gene TRBJ2-7; D is undetermined. The CDR3 is 12 residues long. Germline V gene lookup returns CDR1 MNHEY and CDR2 SVGEGT. CDR3 sequence: CVNSAVLYEQYY. In nucleotides, the CDR3 is TGTGTCAACAGTGCCGTTCTCTACGAGCAGTACTAC.

This clonotype came up many times. V and J are TRBV4-3 and TRBJ2-2; D is unresolved. From germline, CDR1 is LGHNA and CDR2 YSLEER. The CDR3 is 14 residues long. Trimming took 0 bases from V and 2 from J, leaving 4 bases between them. The CDR3 loop reads CASSQDTNTGELFF. The CDR3 region has the DNA TGCGCCAGCAGCCAAGATACCAACACCGGGGAGCTGTTTTTT.